The 18 T cell receptor beta chains in this list originate from one sample, sequenced in a study of T-cell memory formation after mild COVID-19 (dated by TCRdb to the early 2020s). The library was built by means of 5' RACE. The instrument was an Illumina NovaSeq 6000. TCRdb cleaned the public reads at Q25 with fastp, built clones with MiXCR and kept in-frame beta chains. Records with the same CDR3 protein are collapsed into one entry carrying the most frequent genes and DNA. This sample holds roughly 260,000 distinct CDR3 sequences; about 16% were observed only once. Around 3.4% of the sample rests with the top ten. The material sequenced was PBMCs or a T cell subset sorted from them (not recorded which). These receptors were collected from a man aged 18 to 35 who had mild COVID-19 (a few samples of this study predate the infection). The sample titles of this study are shuffled in the database, so cell type and time point are left out; the donor was told from shared clones.

This clonotype was observed at least ten times. The chain uses TRBV4-2 and TRBJ1-1; D gene uncertain. This CDR3 comprises 16 residues. The V gene's germline CDR1 is LGHNA and CDR2 YNFKEQ. The germline V and J ends were trimmed by 1 base and 13 bases, with 25 bases remaining between them. CDR3 coding DNA: TGTGCCAGCAGCCAAGCAAGGTTCGAGGTTGGGAAAAGGGATTTCTTT. Translated: CASSQARFEVGKRDFF.

This clonotype was counted many times. This CDR3 is CASSFSRSNSYEQYF. CDR3 nucleotides: TGTGCCAGCAGTTTTAGTAGGTCAAACTCCTACGAGCAGTACTTC. The rearrangement joins TRBV12-3 or TRBV12-4 to TRBJ2-7; D is ambiguous. Trimming shortened V by 3 bases and J by 0 bases, and 12 bases separated the two germline ends. The CDR3 totals 15 residues.

The chain combines TRBV24-1 with TRBJ1-5; unclear D gene. The CDR3 totals 10 residues. Germline V gene lookup returns CDR1 KGHDR and CDR2 SFDVKD. Trimming pared 7 bases from V and 6 bases from J, leaving 3 bases between. CDR3 DNA: TGTGCCACCAGAGGTCAGCCCCAGCATTTT. Translation gives CATRGQPQHF.

This clonotype was observed a handful of times. The CDR3 loop is CASSGSNSGPGANVLTF. In DNA, the CDR3 is TGTGCCAGCAGCGGTTCGAATTCCGGTCCGGGGGCCAACGTCCTGACTTTC. This rearrangement joins TRBV5-4 to TRBJ2-6, with no clear D. Trimming cost V 4 bases and J 4 bases, with 18 bases left between them. The CDR3 runs 17 residues. Germline V CDR1 and CDR2: SGHNT, YYREEE (reference sequence). Variable domain in full (rest from reference TRBV5-4 and TRBJ2-6): ETGVTQSPTHLIKTRGQQVTLRCSSQSGHNTVSWYQQALGQGPQFIFQYYREEENGRGNFPPRFSGLQFPNYSSELNVNALELDDSALYLCASSGSNSGPGANVLTFGAGSRLTVL.

This chain links TRBV12-3 or TRBV12-4 with TRBJ2-1; 10 nucleotides agree with TRBD1. Unmatched junction bases numbered 10, after V lost 7 bases and J lost 7 bases. The CDR3 covers 15 residues. CDR3 region: CASTLSMGQGNEQFF. The DNA for the CDR3 is TGTGCCAGCACCCTAAGTATGGGACAGGGGAATGAGCAGTTCTTC.

This clonotype has more than one count but fewer than ten. In nucleotides, the CDR3 is TGTGCCAGGCCCCAGGGGGTCCACGAGCAGTACGTC. Protein sequence: CARPQGVHEQYV. J is TRBJ2-7 and V is TRBV19; TRBD1 aligns across 7 bases. This CDR3 contains 12 residues. V lost 9 bases, J lost 5 bases, and 7 bases stayed unmatched. Per germline, CDR1 LNHDA and CDR2 SQIVND (reference sequence).

This clonotype has ten or more counts. In nucleotides, the CDR3 is TGTGCCAGCAGCGTAGGCGATCTAAACTATGGCTACACCTTC. Translating it yields CASSVGDLNYGYTF. The genes are TRBV9 and TRBJ1-2; D remains unclear. The CDR3 has 14 amino acids. The germline V gene has CDR1 SGDLS and CDR2 YYNGEE. Trimming shortened V by 0 bases and J by 2 bases, and 8 bases separated the two germline ends.

Points on this clonotype: The germline gene is not matched at one end of the junction; a read error may be the cause. V gene TRBV4-1 combines with J gene TRBJ1-3, with D tentatively TRBD1 (5 bases). Germline V CDR1 and CDR2: MGHRA, YSYEKL. The CDR3 is 16 amino acids. CDR3 residues: CASRQEVGPSGNTIYF. CDR3 DNA sequence: TGCGCCAGCAGACAAGAGGTGGGGCCCTCTGGAAACACCATATATTTT.

This clonotype was found a few times. The chain employs TRBV6-5 and TRBJ1-3; D unresolved. Germline CDR1 is MNHEY and CDR2 is SVGAGI. V was trimmed by 0 bases and J by 4 bases, leaving 10 bases between them. The CDR3 runs 15 residues. The CDR3 is CASSYSRDLGNTIYF. In DNA, the CDR3 is TGTGCCAGCAGTTACTCCCGGGATCTCGGAAACACCATATATTTT.

The chain couples TRBV5-1 to TRBJ1-2, with TRBD1 matching over 8 bases. The junction had 8 bases not matched to a gene; V was cut back by 7 bases and J by 3 bases. The CDR3 length is 14 residues. Germline-derived CDR1 and CDR2 are SGHRS and YFSETQ. CDR3 DNA sequence: TGCGCCAGCCGCGCGACAGGGGAAGACTATGGCTACACCTTC. Translation gives CASRATGEDYGYTF.

Only a few counts were recorded for this clonotype. In DNA, the CDR3 is TGTGCCAGCAAAAGGACCGAGGGTTCACCCCTCCACTTT. Its protein is CASKRTEGSPLHF. The chain links TRBV6-1 to TRBJ1-6; D is unresolved. Trimming pared 7 bases from V and 9 bases from J, leaving 13 bases between. This CDR3 is 13 amino acids long. Germline V gene data show CDR1 as MNHNS and CDR2 as SASEGT.

The chain employs TRBV6-5 and TRBJ1-1; 10 nucleotides line up with TRBD1. Per germline, CDR1 MNHEY and CDR2 SVGAGI. This CDR3 is 17 amino acids long. The V and J ends lost 5 bases and 8 bases, in that order; junction bases with no gene match: 17. The CDR3 region has the DNA TGTGCCAGCAGTCTACTGGGACAGGGGCGACCCACCTTAGAAGCTTTCTTT. As protein: CASSLLGQGRPTLEAFF.

This clonotype showed up just a few times. The rearrangement links TRBV5-1 to TRBJ1-4; 11 bases line up with TRBD1. The CDR3 is 16 amino acids. V dropped 3 bases and J dropped 5; count of bases not matched to a gene: 6. CDR1 SGHRS and CDR2 YFSETQ come from the germline V gene. The CDR3: CASSYGQGAANEKLFF. The CDR3 DNA reads as TGCGCCAGCAGCTACGGACAGGGGGCGGCAAATGAAAAACTGTTTTTT.

The genes are TRBV9 and TRBJ2-7; TRBD2 matches 11 bases. Germline CDR1 and CDR2: SGDLS and YYNGEE. V gave up 4 bases and J gave up 4 bases; unmatched junction bases: 7. The CDR3 totals 15 residues. The CDR3 DNA sequence: TGTGCCAGCAGCCGTACTAGCGGGGGCCTATACGAGCAGTACTTC. This gives the protein CASSRTSGGLYEQYF.

This clonotype occurred a few times. The chain links TRBV10-3 to TRBJ2-1, with D possibly being TRBD1 or TRBD2 (5 bases each). The CDR3 spans 15 residues. V gave up 7 bases and J gave up 8 bases, with 21 bases separating them. Germline assignment: CDR1 ENHRY and CDR2 SYGVKD. In DNA form, the CDR3 reads TGTGCCATCATCCCAAGAGAGGGGAAAATCGATGAGCAGTTCTTC. Its translation is CAIIPREGKIDEQFF.

This clonotype was seen a few times. V gene TRBV7-2 combines with J gene TRBJ2-5; tentative D call: TRBD2 (5 bases). Trimming cost V 7 bases and J 7 bases, with 16 bases left between them. The CDR3 covers 13 residues. CDR1 and CDR2 from the germline V gene are SGHTA and FQGNSA. CDR3 loop: CASTSSGLGTQYF. The CDR3 bases are TGTGCCAGCACCTCGAGCGGATTGGGGACCCAGTACTTC.

The V and J genes are TRBV2 and TRBJ2-7; a weak D match, TRBD2 (6 bases). With 6 bases removed from V and 3 bases from J, the gap between germline ends came to 15 bases. The CDR3 contains 14 residues. The germline CDR1 and CDR2 sequences are SNHLY and FYNNEI. The CDR3 loop reads CASRGPGEYYEQYV. The CDR3 DNA follows: TGTGCCAGCAGAGGACCGGGGGAATACTACGAGCAGTACGTC.

This sequence joins TRBV5-4 and TRBJ1-6; no reliable D call. The CDR3 is 16 amino acids. V lost 1 base, J lost 8 bases, and 16 bases lay in between. CDR1 is SGHNT and CDR2 is YYREEE in the germline V gene (reference sequence). The CDR3 sequence is CASSLMSAGRDSPLHF. In DNA, the CDR3 is TGTGCCAGCAGCTTGATGTCAGCGGGCCGAGATTCACCCCTCCACTTT.